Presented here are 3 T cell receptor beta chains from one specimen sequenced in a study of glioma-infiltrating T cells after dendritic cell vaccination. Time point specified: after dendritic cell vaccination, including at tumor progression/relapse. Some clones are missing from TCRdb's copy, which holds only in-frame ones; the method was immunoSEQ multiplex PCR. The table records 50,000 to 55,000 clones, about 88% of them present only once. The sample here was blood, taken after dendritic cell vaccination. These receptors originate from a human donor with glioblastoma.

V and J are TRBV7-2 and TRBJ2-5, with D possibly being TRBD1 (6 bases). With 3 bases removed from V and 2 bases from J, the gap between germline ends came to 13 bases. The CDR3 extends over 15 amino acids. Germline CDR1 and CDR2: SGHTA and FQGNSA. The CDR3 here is CASSFTAGTQETQYF. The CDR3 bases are TGTGCCAGCAGCTTTACGGCCGGGACACAAGAGACCCAGTACTTC.

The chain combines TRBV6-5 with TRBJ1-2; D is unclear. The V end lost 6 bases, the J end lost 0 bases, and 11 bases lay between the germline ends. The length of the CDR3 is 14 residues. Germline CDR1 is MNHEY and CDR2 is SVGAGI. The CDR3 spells CASSQGRTNYGYTF. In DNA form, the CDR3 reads TGTGCCAGCAGCCAAGGCAGGACTAACTATGGCTACACCTTC.

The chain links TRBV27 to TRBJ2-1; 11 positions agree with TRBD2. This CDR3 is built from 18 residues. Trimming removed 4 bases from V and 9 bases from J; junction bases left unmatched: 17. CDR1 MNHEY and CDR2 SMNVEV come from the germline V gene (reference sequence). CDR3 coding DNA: TGTGCCAGCAGTTCAGGGGATCTATCGACTAGCGGGAAGGTTGAGCAGTTCTTC. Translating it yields CASSSGDLSTSGKVEQFF.